This T cell receptor (beta chain) originates from a study of blood T cell repertoires in COVID-19. Here immunoSEQ multiplex PCR was the method, and the copy in TCRdb shows in-frame clones only, minus some. Among 350,000 to 550,000 clones, around 91% were seen once, and the ten largest hold 0.9% to 1.2%. The CDR3 totals 17 residues. Trimming removed 3 bases from V and 1 base from J, with 18 bases in between. From germline, CDR1 is MNHEY and CDR2 SMNVEV (reference sequence). This receptor was obtained from a man aged 25-40 years who had recovered from COVID-19. Sequences were obtained from PBMCs or T cells enriched from blood (not recorded which). The J gene is TRBJ1-1, the V gene TRBV27; D might be TRBD1 (5 bases). CDR3 in DNA: TGTGCCAGCAGTTTGAGCGGGGCCCGTGAGTGGAACACTGAAGCTTTCTTT. Translating gives CASSLSGAREWNTEAFF.